This T cell receptor (beta chain) was captured in a study of T cells in Graves' hyperthyroidism and ophthalmopathy. This clonotype was detected many times. The target antigen is unknown. Per the germline V gene, CDR1 is SEHNR and CDR2 is FQNEAQ (reference sequence). The CDR3 sequence is 19 residues long. V gave up 2 bases and J gave up 1 base; unmatched junction bases: 12. TCR beta CDR3 regions were amplified from RNA transcripts. First-round RT-PCR of the TCR CDR3 relied on the HTBI primer set. One entry per CDR3 protein, called by TCRdb with MiXCR from the multiplex PCR reads. Of around 250,000 distinct CDR3 sequences listed, roughly 15% are singletons. Broader study findings: Most thyroid clonotypes expanded above 0.001 were also detected in blood. The model identified upcoming ophthalmopathy a median 6.5 months ahead of onset.

Researchers barred patients who had uncontrolled infection, other autoimmune disease, pregnancy or lactation. This chain connects TRBV7-9 to TRBJ2-3, with 10 bases lining up with TRBD2. The sequenced material came from blood. This receptor was identified in a middle-aged woman with Graves' hyperthyroidism that later progressed to Graves' ophthalmopathy. This CDR3 reads CASSLQGLAGVFGTDTQYF. CDR3 bases: TGTGCCAGCAGCTTACAGGGGCTAGCGGGAGTGTTTGGCACAGATACGCAGTATTTT.